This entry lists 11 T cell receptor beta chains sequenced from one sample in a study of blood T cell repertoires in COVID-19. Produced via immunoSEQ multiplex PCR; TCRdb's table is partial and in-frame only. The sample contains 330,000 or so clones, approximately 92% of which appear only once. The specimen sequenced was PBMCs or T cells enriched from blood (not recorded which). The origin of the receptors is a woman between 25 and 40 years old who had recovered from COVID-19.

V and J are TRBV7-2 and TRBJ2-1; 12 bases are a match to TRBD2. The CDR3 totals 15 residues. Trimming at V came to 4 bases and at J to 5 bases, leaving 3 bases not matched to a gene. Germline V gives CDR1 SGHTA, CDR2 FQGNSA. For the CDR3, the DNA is TGTGCCAGCAGCTCCACTAGCGGGAGGAACAATGAGCAGTTCTTC. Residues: CASSSTSGRNNEQFF. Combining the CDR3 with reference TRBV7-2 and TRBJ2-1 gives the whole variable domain GAGVSQSPSNKVTEKGKDVELRCDPISGHTALYWYRQSLGQGLEFLIYFQGNSAPDKSGLPSDRFSAERTGGSVSTLTIQRTQQEDSAVYLCASSSTSGRNNEQFFGPGTRLTVL.

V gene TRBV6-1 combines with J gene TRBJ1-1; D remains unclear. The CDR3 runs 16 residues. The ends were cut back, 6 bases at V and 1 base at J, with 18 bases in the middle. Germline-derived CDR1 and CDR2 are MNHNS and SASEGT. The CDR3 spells CASREKNYMANTEAFF. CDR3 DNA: TGTGCCAGCAGAGAAAAAAATTATATGGCGAACACTGAAGCTTTCTTT.

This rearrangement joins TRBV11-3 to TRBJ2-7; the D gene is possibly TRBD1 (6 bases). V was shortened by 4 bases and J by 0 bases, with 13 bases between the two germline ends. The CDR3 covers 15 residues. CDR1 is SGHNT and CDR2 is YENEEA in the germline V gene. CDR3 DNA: TGTGCCAGCAGCTCCCAGGGGACCCTCTCCTACGAGCAGTACTTC. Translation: CASSSQGTLSYEQYF.

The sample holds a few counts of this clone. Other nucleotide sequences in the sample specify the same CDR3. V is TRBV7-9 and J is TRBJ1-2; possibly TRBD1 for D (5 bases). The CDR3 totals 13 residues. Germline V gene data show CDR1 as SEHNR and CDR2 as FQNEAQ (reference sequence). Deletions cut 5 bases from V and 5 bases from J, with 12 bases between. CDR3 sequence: CASSPGTDYGYTF. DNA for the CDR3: TGTGCCAGCAGCCCCGGGACTGATTATGGCTACACCTTC.

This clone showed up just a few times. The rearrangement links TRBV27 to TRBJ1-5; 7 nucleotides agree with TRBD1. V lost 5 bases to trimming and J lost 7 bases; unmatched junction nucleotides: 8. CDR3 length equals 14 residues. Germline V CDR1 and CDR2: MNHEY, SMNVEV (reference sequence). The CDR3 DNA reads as TGTGCCAGCAGTGCCCACCAGGGGGACCAGCCCCAGCATTTT. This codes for CASSAHQGDQPQHF.

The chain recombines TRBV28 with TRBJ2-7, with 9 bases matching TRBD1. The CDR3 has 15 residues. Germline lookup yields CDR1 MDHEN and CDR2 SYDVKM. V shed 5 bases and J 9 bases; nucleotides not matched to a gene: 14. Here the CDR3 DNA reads TGTGCCAGCAGTGCCCCGGGGACAGGGAGTGGGGTGCAGTACTTC. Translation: CASSAPGTGSGVQYF.

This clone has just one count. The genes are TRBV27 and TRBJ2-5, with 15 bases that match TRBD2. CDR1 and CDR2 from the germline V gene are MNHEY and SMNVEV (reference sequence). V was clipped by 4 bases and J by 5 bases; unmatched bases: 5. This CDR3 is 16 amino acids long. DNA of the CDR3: TGTGCCAGCAGTTCCGGACTAGCGGGGGGGTTTGAGACCCAGTACTTC. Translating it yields CASSSGLAGGFETQYF.

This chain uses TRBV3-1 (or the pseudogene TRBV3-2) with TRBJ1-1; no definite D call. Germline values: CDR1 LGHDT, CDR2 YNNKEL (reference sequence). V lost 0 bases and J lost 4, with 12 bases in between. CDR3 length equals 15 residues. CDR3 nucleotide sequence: TGTGCCAGCAGCCAAGAAGTGGCCCCGGGCACTGAAGCTTTCTTT. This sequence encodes CASSQEVAPGTEAFF.

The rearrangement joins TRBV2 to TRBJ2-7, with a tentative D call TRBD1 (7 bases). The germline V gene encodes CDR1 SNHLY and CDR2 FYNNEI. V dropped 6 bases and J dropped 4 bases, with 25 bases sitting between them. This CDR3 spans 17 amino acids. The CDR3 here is CASRAKYLGGGRYEQYF. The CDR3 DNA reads TGTGCCAGCAGAGCAAAATACCTTGGAGGGGGCAGATACGAGCAGTACTTC.

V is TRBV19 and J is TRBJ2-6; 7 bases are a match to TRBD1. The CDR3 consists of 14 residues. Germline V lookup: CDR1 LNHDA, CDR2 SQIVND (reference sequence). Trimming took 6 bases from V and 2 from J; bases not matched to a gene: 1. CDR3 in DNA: TGTGCCAGTAGAGGGGGCCCTGGGGCCAACGTCCTGACTTTC. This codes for CASRGGPGANVLTF.

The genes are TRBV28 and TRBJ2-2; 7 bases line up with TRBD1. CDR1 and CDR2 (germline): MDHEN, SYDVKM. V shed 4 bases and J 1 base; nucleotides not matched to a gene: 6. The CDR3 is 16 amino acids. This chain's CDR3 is CASSSGGRLNTGELFF. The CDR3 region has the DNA TGTGCCAGCAGTTCAGGGGGACGGCTGAACACCGGGGAGCTGTTTTTT.